These 18 T cell receptor beta chains originate from one sample sequenced in a study of identical twins' blood T cells. TCRdb reprocessed the 5' RACE reads with MiXCR, giving one entry per CDR3 protein. The repertoire consists of 350,000 to 400,000 distinct CDR3 sequences, with roughly 31% occurring once and the leading ten covering more than 5.5%. Sequenced material: PBMCs. The receptors here all came from a woman aged 18-55 years in good health.

This clonotype was counted only a few times. This rearrangement joins TRBV27 to TRBJ2-1, with D unresolved. This CDR3 comprises 14 residues. The germline gives CDR1 MNHEY, CDR2 SMNVEV (reference sequence). Trimming shortened V by 3 bases and J by 4 bases, and 10 bases separated the two germline ends. The CDR3 nucleotides are TGTGCCAGCAGTTTCGTCTACCCGTACAATGAGCAGTTCTTC. The encoded protein is CASSFVYPYNEQFF.

This clonotype has more than one count but fewer than ten. The gene calls are TRBV9 and TRBJ2-1, with D possibly matching TRBD2 (6 bases). Trimming pared 3 bases from V and 7 bases from J, leaving 11 bases between. Germline CDR1 and CDR2: SGDLS and YYNGEE. The CDR3 has 13 amino acids. The CDR3 DNA reads TGTGCCAGCAGCGCCAGAGGGAGGAATGAGCAGTTCTTC. Residues: CASSARGRNEQFF.

In regard to this clonotype: A much larger clone differs from this one at a single base, so this may be a read error. The V call is TRBV11-2, the J call TRBJ1-1; weak D call: TRBD1 (6 bases). Germline V gene sequence: CDR1 SGHAT, CDR2 FQNNGV. Trimming pared 3 bases from V and 2 bases from J, leaving 13 bases between. CDR3 length: 15 residues. DNA of the CDR3: TGTGCCAGCAGCTTTTTTTGGGGACATAACACTGAAGCTTTCTTT. Amino acid sequence: CASSFFWGHNTEAFF.

This clonotype was picked up a small number of times. The CDR3 DNA reads as TGCAGTGCTAGCTCCGTAGGGAGGAGTCAGTTCTATGGCTACACCTTC. Its translation: CSASSVGRSQFYGYTF. The chain employs TRBV20-1 and TRBJ1-2; no reliable D call. Germline V gives CDR1 DFQATT, CDR2 SNEGSKA (reference sequence). Trimming removed 3 bases at V and 4 bases at J, with 21 bases between. The CDR3 contains 16 residues.

Concerning this clonotype: Since a much larger clone is just one base distant, this may be a read error. The CDR3 does not end in the conserved phenylalanine or tryptophan, so this is likely a read error. The chain employs TRBV5-1 and TRBJ2-1; no definite D call. This CDR3 contains 12 residues. The V gene's germline CDR1 is SGHRS and CDR2 YFSETQ. Trimming stripped 2 bases from V and 5 bases from J, with 5 bases between. CDR3 sequence reads: CASSLTNNEQFL. CDR3 nucleotide sequence: TGCGCCAGCAGCTTAACAAACAATGAGCAGTTCTTA.

CDR3 coding DNA: TGTGCCAGCAGTTCCCCATCAGACAGTAACTATGGCTACACCTTC. It encodes CASSSPSDSNYGYTF. The chain links TRBV28 to TRBJ1-2; a possible D gene is TRBD1 (5 bases). Trimming shortened V by 4 bases and J by 1 base, and 13 bases separated the two germline ends. This CDR3 contains 15 residues. Germline CDR1 MDHEN, CDR2 SYDVKM.

The CDR3 is CASSYTPPGTGNTEAFF. The CDR3 nucleotides are TGTGCCAGCAGCTACACCCCTCCAGGGACAGGGAACACTGAAGCTTTCTTT. This chain joins TRBV7-2 and TRBJ1-1; TRBD1 agrees at 8 bases. The CDR3 is 17 residues long. Looked up from germline, CDR1 is SGHTA and CDR2 is FQGNSA. V lost 4 bases and J lost 1; bases outside the gene matches: 11.

This clonotype was observed a few times. This chain uses TRBV20-1 with TRBJ1-1, with D unresolved. Trimming removed 3 bases at V and 2 bases at J, with 10 bases between. Germline V gene lookup returns CDR1 DFQATT and CDR2 SNEGSKA (reference sequence). There are 13 residues in the CDR3. CDR3 protein: CSASKVTNTEAFF. CDR3 bases: TGCAGTGCTAGTAAGGTGACCAACACTGAAGCTTTCTTT.

The rearrangement joins TRBV11-2 to TRBJ2-1, with 7 bases that match TRBD2. Germline V gene sequence: CDR1 SGHAT, CDR2 FQNNGV. The CDR3 length is 14 residues. Germline trimming cut 1 base from V and 5 bases from J; bases unmatched to any gene: 2. CDR3 nucleotides: TGTGCCAGCAGCTTAGGGACTAGAAACAATGAGCAGTTCTTC. Protein sequence: CASSLGTRNNEQFF. Drawing the rest from reference TRBV11-2 and TRBJ2-1, the complete variable domain is EAGVAQSPRYKIIEKRQSVAFWCNPISGHATLYWYQQILGQGPKLLIQFQNNGVVDDSQLPKDRFSAERLKGVDSTLKIQPAKLEDSAVYLCASSLGTRNNEQFFGPGTRLTVL.

The V call is TRBV5-4, the J call TRBJ1-1; 7 bases match TRBD1. The germline V gene encodes CDR1 SGHNT and CDR2 YYREEE (reference sequence). With 0 bases clipped from V and 11 bases from J, the junction kept 7 bases outside the gene matches. This CDR3 contains 13 residues. This CDR3 reads CASSLAGQQEAFF. The CDR3 DNA follows: TGTGCCAGCAGCTTGGCGGGACAGCAGGAGGCTTTCTTT.

A word on this clonotype: Germline is not matched at one junction end, which may reflect a read error. The CDR3 nucleotides are TGTTCCAGCAGCTTGCAGGGGGCGCATATCACTGAAGCTTTCTTT. Protein sequence: CSSSLQGAHITEAFF. V is TRBV5-5 and J is TRBJ1-1; 8 bases match TRBD1. The CDR3 has 15 residues. The germline V gene encodes CDR1 SGHKS and CDR2 YYEKEE (reference sequence). Complete variable domain (other parts from reference TRBV5-5 and TRBJ1-1): DAGVTQSPTHLIKTRGQQVTLRCSPISGHKSVSWYQQVLGQGPQFIFQYYEKEERGRGNFPDRFSARQFPNYSSELNVNALLLGDSALYLCSSSLQGAHITEAFFGQGTRLTVV.

This clonotype was detected only a few times. This could be a read error, since a much larger clone is one nucleotide away. The CDR3, as DNA: TGCAGCGTGCGGGGGGGCTTCAATGATCAGTTCTTC. This encodes CSVRGGFNDQFF. V is TRBV29-1 and J is TRBJ2-1, with 9 bases that match TRBD2. The CDR3 is 12 amino acids. Germline values: CDR1 SQVTM, CDR2 ANQGSEA.

A remark on this clonotype: A much bigger clone sits one base away, suggesting this may be a read error. This chain uses TRBV18 with TRBJ2-7, with D tentatively TRBD1 (6 bases). Germline lookup yields CDR1 KGHSH and CDR2 LQKENI. The CDR3 runs to 13 residues. The CDR3 reads CASLPSGSGHEYF. Here the CDR3 DNA reads TGTGCCAGCTTACCATCAGGTTCGGGACACGAGTACTTC.

The sample holds one count of this clonotype. At one end the junction does not follow the germline gene, possibly because of a read error. The genes are TRBV28 and TRBJ2-5; maybe TRBD1 (6 bases). CDR3 size: 13 residues. CDR1 is MDHEN, CDR2 SYDVKM, per germline. This CDR3 reads CTSSLGGEETQYF. The CDR3 DNA is TGTACCAGCAGTTTAGGGGGTGAAGAGACCCAGTACTTC.

In this sample, this clonotype turned up many times. The V and J genes are TRBV29-1 and TRBJ1-1; D perhaps matches TRBD1 (5 bases). V lost 7 bases and J lost 3, with 12 bases in between. The CDR3 contains 12 residues. Germline V gives CDR1 SQVTM, CDR2 ANQGSEA. In DNA, the CDR3 is TGCAGCGCTAGACAAGGGGACACTGAAGCTTTCTTT. Its translation is CSARQGDTEAFF.

V and J are TRBV29-1 and TRBJ1-4, with 7 positions matching TRBD1. The V and J ends lost 6 bases and 7 bases, in that order; junction bases with no gene match: 14. The germline V gene encodes CDR1 SQVTM and CDR2 ANQGSEA. The CDR3 has 15 residues. The chain's CDR3 is CSVAYVGTVGEKLFF. DNA of the CDR3: TGCAGCGTCGCATATGTAGGGACAGTCGGTGAAAAACTGTTTTTT. Full variable domain (outside the CDR3, taken from reference TRBV29-1 and TRBJ1-4): SAVISQKPSRDICQRGTSLTIQCQVDSQVTMMFWYRQQPGQSLTLIATANQGSEATYESGFVIDKFPISRPNLTFSTLTVSNMSPEDSSIYLCSVAYVGTVGEKLFFGSGTQLSVL.

Notes on this clonotype: This clone may be a read error of a much larger clone one base away. The V gene is TRBV6-5, the J gene TRBJ1-4; D gene ambiguous. CDR3 length equals 14 residues. The germline V gene has CDR1 MNHEY and CDR2 SVGAGI. Trimming took 5 bases from V and 4 from J, leaving 11 bases between them. CDR3 residues: CASSRGMVNEKLFF. For the CDR3, the DNA is TGTGCCAGCAGTCGCGGGATGGTTAATGAAAAACTGTTTTTT.

This chain connects TRBV25-1 to TRBJ2-3, with 8 bases fitting TRBD2. Germline V gives CDR1 MGHDK, CDR2 SYGVNS. The V and J ends lost 0 bases and 5 bases, in that order; junction bases with no gene match: 4. The CDR3 runs to 15 residues. The chain's CDR3 is CASSEYLAGQDTQYF. CDR3 nucleotide sequence: TGTGCCAGCAGTGAATATCTAGCGGGTCAAGATACGCAGTATTTT.